These 5 T cell receptor beta chains came from one sample sequenced in a study of vaccination and CD4 T cells after COVID-19. Sequenced with the Oncomine TCR Beta short-read assay was DNA taken from cultured CD4+ T cells. MiXCR was run by TCRdb on the PCR reads, yielding one entry per CDR3 protein. This sample has around 8,600 distinct CDR3 sequences, with more than 55% found just once. Their antigens are not known. Treatment defined: approximately 10-day PBMC culture with coronavirus spike peptide pools or control peptides (ViraFEST assay). Sequencing was carried out using CD4+ T cells from blood, cultured in vitro. The receptors shown here come from a human donor who had recovered from COVID-19.

J is TRBJ1-5 and V is TRBV6-1, with a weak D call TRBD1 (5 bases). V was cut by 8 bases and J by 1 base, with 15 bases left in between. In germline, CDR1 is MNHNS, CDR2 SASEGT. This CDR3 has 15 residues. The CDR3 sequence is CASAWEGQSNQPQHF. CDR3 nucleotide sequence: TGTGCCAGCGCCTGGGAGGGGCAAAGCAATCAGCCCCAGCATTTT.

The J gene is TRBJ2-3, the V gene TRBV6-4, with TRBD2 matching over 9 bases. In germline, CDR1 is MRHNA, CDR2 SNTAGT. The CDR3 contains 14 residues. V lost 4 bases to trimming and J lost 1 base; unmatched junction nucleotides: 0. The CDR3 nucleotides are TGTGCCAGCAGTGTAGCGGGAGGCACAGATACGCAGTATTTT. Amino acid sequence: CASSVAGGTDTQYF.

This clonotype has just a few counts. The rearrangement joins TRBV14 to TRBJ2-2; D not certain. Germline CDR1 SGHDN, CDR2 FVKESK. This CDR3 contains 16 residues. The V gene lost 1 base and the J gene lost 7 bases, with 16 bases spanning the gap. CDR3 residues: CASSQVRPGSVGELFF. CDR3 DNA: TGTGCCAGCAGCCAAGTTCGGCCAGGTTCTGTCGGGGAGCTGTTTTTT.

The chain recombines TRBV20-1 with TRBJ2-3; D may be TRBD2 (6 bases). The V and J ends lost 3 bases and 4 bases respectively, with 11 bases between them. This CDR3 comprises 13 residues. Germline assignment: CDR1 DFQATT and CDR2 SNEGSKA (reference sequence). Here the CDR3 DNA reads TGCAGTGCTAGGAAGGGACTTTCAGATACGCAGTATTTT. It yields the protein CSARKGLSDTQYF.

DNA of the CDR3: TGCAGTGCTAGTAGCGCAGGAATTAATTCACCCCTCCACTTT. Translated: CSASSAGINSPLHF. The chain joins TRBV20-1 to TRBJ1-6; no clear D gene. The V end was cut by 3 bases, the J end by 6 bases, with 12 bases between. The CDR3 spans 14 residues. Germline CDR1 reads DFQATT; CDR2 reads SNEGSKA (reference sequence).